The following is a T cell receptor (beta chain) sequence with its context. Some clones are missing from TCRdb's copy, which holds only in-frame ones; the method was immunoSEQ multiplex PCR. The sample lists about 46,000 clones, around 86% occurring once. This CDR3 is built from 14 residues. CDR1 and CDR2 (germline): ENHRY, SYGVKD. V was clipped by 11 bases and J by 5 bases; unmatched bases: 8. This sample stems from a study of blood T cell repertoires in COVID-19. This TCR derives from a human donor in a cohort sampled during active COVID-19. V gene TRBV10-3 combines with J gene TRBJ1-4; 10 bases are a match to TRBD1. Sequenced input: peripheral blood. CDR3 DNA: TGTGCCTCCACGCAGGGACAGGGGAATGAAAAACTGTTTTTT. This sequence encodes CASTQGQGNEKLFF.